This TCR beta chain comes out of a study of T-cell memory formation after mild COVID-19. Study overall: TCR clusters were mostly donor specific.

V was clipped by 5 bases and J by 2 bases, with 11 bases between them. The CDR3 extends over 14 amino acids. Germline V lookup: CDR1 MNHNY, CDR2 SVGAGI (reference sequence). MiXCR, applied by TCRdb to the 5' RACE reads, yields one record per CDR3 protein. Of more than 400,000 distinct CDR3 sequences in the sample, 15% to 20% are singletons; the top ten hold 10% to 15%. Study conclusions and caveats: Of the contracting clones, CD4+ ones lay mainly in CM and EM, and CD8+ ones in EMRA.

To note about this clonotype: The antigen is unknown.

The chain employs TRBV6-6 and TRBJ2-3; possible D gene TRBD2, 5 bases. The sample was PBMCs or a T cell subset sorted from them (not recorded which). This TCR was recovered from an adult woman who had mild COVID-19 (a few samples of this study predate the infection). Cell type and time point are not known. The CDR3, as DNA: TGTGCCAGCAGTCCGGACTTTTACACAGATACGCAGTATTTT. Its translation: CASSPDFYTDTQYF.